The clone carrying this T cell receptor (beta chain) has just one count. What it binds is not known. Sequencing was performed with immunoSEQ multiplex PCR; in TCRdb, only in-frame clones are kept and a portion is missing. In the table there are tens of thousands of clones, roughly 91% of which are singletons. This specimen comes from a study of graft-versus-host responses after intestinal transplantation. Overall study: Multivisceral, liver-intestinal, or isolated intestinal transplants were received by the recipients. Every recipient underwent anti-thymocyte globulin induction, then tacrolimus and steroids for roughly 3 years.

Germline V gene lookup returns CDR1 WSHSY and CDR2 SAAADI. There are 13 residues in the CDR3. Between the trimmed V and J ends, which lost 8 bases and 8 bases, there was a span of 13 bases. General observations from the study: Individuals carrying graft-donor T cell macrochimerism showed high graft-versus-host to host-versus-graft clonal ratios in allografts. The study associated peak circulating GvH clone levels with early post-transplant HvG declines.

This sequence joins TRBV10-2 and TRBJ1-6, with D possibly matching TRBD1 (6 bases). This specimen was unstimulated CD8+ T cells sorted from spleen or lymph node cells, taken before intestinal transplant. This receptor was identified in a human donor who received an intestinal transplant. The CDR3 here is CASALAGDSPLHF. The DNA of the CDR3 is TGCGCCAGCGCCCTCGCAGGGGATTCACCCCTCCACTTT.